This T cell receptor (beta chain) is from a study of blood T cell repertoires in COVID-19. Study overall: Samples came from the United States, Italy and Spain, spanning acute and convalescent COVID-19. T cells, B-cell-depleted T cells, or PBMCs supplied cDNA or gDNA.

V gave up 4 bases and J gave up 6 bases, with 15 bases separating them. The CDR3 is made up of 14 amino acids. Per the germline V gene, CDR1 is SGHTA and CDR2 is FQGNSA. Original processing methods: By means of reference gene primer amplification, nucleated cell counts were estimated. The data were produced by immunoSEQ multiplex PCR, yet TCRdb's version contains in-frame clones alone and is incomplete. The V and J calls and the clone size are those of that table, but D and trimming were determined from the DNA. The sample includes 150,000 to 200,000 clones, about 85% of them seen just once. The receptor comes from an elderly woman with acute or convalescent COVID-19. The V call is TRBV7-2, the J call TRBJ1-1; D not certain. The sample consisted of peripheral blood. The CDR3 loop reads CASSSSILGAEAFF. CDR3 bases: TGTGCCAGCAGCTCTTCTATCCTCGGGGCTGAAGCTTTCTTT.